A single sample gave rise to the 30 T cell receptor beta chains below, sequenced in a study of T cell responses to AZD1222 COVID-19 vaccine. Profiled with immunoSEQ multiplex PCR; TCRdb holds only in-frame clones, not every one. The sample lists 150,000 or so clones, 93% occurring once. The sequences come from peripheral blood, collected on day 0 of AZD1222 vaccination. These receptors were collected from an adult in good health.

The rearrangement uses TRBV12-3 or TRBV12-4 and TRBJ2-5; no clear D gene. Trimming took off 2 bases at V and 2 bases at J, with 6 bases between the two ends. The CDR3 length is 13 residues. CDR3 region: CASSLRVQETQYF. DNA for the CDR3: TGTGCCAGCAGTTTACGGGTACAAGAGACCCAGTACTTC.

The CDR3 here is CAISESEENQPQHF. The CDR3 region has the DNA TGTGCCATCAGTGAGTCTGAGGAAAATCAGCCCCAGCATTTT. J is TRBJ1-5 and V is TRBV10-3; no clear D gene. The V end was cut by 0 bases, the J end by 4 bases, with 7 bases between. The CDR3 length is 14 residues. Germline V lookup: CDR1 ENHRY, CDR2 SYGVKD.

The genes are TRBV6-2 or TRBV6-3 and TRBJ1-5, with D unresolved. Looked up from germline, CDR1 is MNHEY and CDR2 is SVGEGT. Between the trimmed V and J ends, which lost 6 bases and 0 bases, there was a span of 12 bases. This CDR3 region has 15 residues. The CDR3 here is CASSRTAYSNQPQHF. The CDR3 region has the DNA TGTGCCAGCAGCCGGACGGCTTATAGCAATCAGCCCCAGCATTTT.

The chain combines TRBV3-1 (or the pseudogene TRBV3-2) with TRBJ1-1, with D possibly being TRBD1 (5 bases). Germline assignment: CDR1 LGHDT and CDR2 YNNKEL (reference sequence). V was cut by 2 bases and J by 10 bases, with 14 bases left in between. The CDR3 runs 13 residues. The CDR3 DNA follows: TGTGCCAGCAGCCAAAATCTTAGGCAGGGAGCTTTCTTT. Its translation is CASSQNLRQGAFF.

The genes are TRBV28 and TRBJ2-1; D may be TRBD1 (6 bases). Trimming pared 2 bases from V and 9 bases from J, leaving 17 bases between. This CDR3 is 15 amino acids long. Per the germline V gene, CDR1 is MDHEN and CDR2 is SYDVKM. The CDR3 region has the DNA TGTGCCAGCAGTTTAAGTCAGGGGACCTTGGGTGAGCAGTTCTTC. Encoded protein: CASSLSQGTLGEQFF.

CDR3 coding DNA: TGTGCCAGTACCCAGACTAGCGGGAGAATCGACACCGGGGAGCTGTTTTTT. Translation gives CASTQTSGRIDTGELFF. The chain uses TRBV19 and TRBJ2-2; 12 bases line up with TRBD2. This CDR3 comprises 17 residues. V lost 7 bases and J lost 3; bases outside the gene matches: 9. Per the germline V gene, CDR1 is LNHDA and CDR2 is SQIVND (reference sequence).

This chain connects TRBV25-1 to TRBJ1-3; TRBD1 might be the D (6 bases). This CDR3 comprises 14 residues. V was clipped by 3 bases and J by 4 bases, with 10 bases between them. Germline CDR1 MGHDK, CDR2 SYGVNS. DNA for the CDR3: TGTGCCAGCAGTGATCAGGGGCGGGGAAACACCATATATTTT. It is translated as CASSDQGRGNTIYF.

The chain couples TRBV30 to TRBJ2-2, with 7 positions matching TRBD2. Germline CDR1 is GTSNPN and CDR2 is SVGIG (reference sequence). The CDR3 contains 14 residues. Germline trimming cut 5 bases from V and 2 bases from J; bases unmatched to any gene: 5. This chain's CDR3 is CAWGGGSNTGELFF. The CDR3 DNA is TGTGCCTGGGGCGGCGGGAGTAACACCGGGGAGCTGTTTTTT. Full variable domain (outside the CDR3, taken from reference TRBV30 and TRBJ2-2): SQTIHQWPATLVQPVGSPLSLECTVEGTSNPNLYWYRQAAGRGLQLLFYSVGIGQISSEVPQNLSASRPQDRQFILSSKKLLLSDSGFYLCAWGGGSNTGELFFGEGSRLTVL.

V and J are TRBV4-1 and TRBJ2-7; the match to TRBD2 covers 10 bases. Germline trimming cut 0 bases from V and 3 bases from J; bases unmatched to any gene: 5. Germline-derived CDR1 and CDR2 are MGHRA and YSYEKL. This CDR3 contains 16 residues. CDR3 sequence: CASSQDPGLAFYEQYF. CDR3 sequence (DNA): TGCGCCAGCAGCCAAGATCCGGGACTAGCGTTCTACGAGCAGTACTTC.

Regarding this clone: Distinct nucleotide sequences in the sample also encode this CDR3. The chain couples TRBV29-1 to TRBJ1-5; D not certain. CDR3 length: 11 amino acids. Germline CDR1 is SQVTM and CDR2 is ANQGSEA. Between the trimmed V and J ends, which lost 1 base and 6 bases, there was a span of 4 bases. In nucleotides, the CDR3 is TGCAGCGTTGAAGGGCCTCAGCCCCAGCATTTT. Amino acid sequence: CSVEGPQPQHF.

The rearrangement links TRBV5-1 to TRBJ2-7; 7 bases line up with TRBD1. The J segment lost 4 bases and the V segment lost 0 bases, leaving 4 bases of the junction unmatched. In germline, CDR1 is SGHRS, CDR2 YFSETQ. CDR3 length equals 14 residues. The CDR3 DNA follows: TGCGCCAGCAGCTTGGCGCAGGGGGAGTACGAGCAGTACTTC. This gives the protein CASSLAQGEYEQYF.

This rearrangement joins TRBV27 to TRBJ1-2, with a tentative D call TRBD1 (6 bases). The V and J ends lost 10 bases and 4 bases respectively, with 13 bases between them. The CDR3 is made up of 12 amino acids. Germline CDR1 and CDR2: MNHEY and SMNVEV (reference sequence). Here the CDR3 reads CATYGGFYGYTF. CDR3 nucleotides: TGTGCCACCTACGGGGGCTTCTATGGCTACACCTTC.

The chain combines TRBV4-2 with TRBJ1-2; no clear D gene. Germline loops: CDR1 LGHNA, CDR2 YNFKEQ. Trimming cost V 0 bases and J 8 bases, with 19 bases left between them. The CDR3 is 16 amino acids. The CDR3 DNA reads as TGTGCCAGCAGCCAAGACCCTCGCTCCTATTCCAGGGGCTACACCTTC. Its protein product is CASSQDPRSYSRGYTF.

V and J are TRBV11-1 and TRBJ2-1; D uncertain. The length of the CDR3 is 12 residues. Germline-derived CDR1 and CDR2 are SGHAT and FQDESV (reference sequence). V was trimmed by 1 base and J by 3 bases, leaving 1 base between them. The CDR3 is CASSLGYNEQFF. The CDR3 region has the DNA TGTGCCAGCAGCTTAGGCTACAATGAGCAGTTCTTC.

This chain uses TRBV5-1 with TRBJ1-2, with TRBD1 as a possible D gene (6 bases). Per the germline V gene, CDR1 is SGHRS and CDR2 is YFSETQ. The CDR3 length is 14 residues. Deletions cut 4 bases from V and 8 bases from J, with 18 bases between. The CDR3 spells CASSPSGRGGGYTF. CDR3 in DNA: TGCGCCAGCAGCCCGTCGGGCAGGGGTGGAGGCTACACCTTC.

The CDR3 sequence: CATSDSSGGGEKLFF. Written as DNA, the CDR3 is TGTGCCACCAGTGATTCCTCTGGGGGTGGTGAAAAACTGTTTTTT. The V and J genes are TRBV24-1 and TRBJ1-4; possibly TRBD1 for D (5 bases). Germline V gene lookup returns CDR1 KGHDR and CDR2 SFDVKD. The CDR3 spans 15 residues. V was cut by 2 bases and J by 7 bases, with 13 bases left in between.

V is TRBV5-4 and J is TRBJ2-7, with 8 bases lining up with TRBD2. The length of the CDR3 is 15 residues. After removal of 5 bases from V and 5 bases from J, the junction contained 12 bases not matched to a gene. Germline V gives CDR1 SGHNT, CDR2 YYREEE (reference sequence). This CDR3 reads CASRRGTGGPDEQYF. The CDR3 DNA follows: TGTGCCAGCAGACGGGGGACGGGAGGGCCTGACGAGCAGTACTTC.

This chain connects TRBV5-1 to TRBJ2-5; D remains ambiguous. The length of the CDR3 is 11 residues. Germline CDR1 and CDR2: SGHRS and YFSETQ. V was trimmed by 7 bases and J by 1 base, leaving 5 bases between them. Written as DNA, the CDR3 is TGCGCCAGCGCTGGCCAAGAGACCCAGTACTTC. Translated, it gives CASAGQETQYF.

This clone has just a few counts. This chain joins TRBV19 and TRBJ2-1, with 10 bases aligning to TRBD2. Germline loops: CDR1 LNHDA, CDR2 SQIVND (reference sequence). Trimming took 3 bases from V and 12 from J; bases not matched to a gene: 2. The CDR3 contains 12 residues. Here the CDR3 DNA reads TGTGCCAGTAGTATCGGACTAGCGGTGCAGTTCTTC. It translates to CASSIGLAVQFF.

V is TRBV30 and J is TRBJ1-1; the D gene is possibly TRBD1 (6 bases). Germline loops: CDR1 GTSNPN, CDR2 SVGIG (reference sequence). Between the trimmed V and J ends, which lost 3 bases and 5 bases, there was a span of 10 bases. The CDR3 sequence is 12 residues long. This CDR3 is CAWRRGGTEAFF. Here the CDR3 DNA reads TGTGCCTGGAGAAGGGGGGGAACTGAAGCTTTCTTT. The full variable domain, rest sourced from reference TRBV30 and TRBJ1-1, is SQTIHQWPATLVQPVGSPLSLECTVEGTSNPNLYWYRQAAGRGLQLLFYSVGIGQISSEVPQNLSASRPQDRQFILSSKKLLLSDSGFYLCAWRRGGTEAFFGQGTRLTVV.

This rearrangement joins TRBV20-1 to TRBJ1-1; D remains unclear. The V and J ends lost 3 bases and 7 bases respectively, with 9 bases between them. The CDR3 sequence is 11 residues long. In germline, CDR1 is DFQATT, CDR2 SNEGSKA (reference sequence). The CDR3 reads CSARGGSEAFF. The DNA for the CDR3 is TGCAGTGCTAGGGGAGGGAGTGAAGCTTTCTTT.

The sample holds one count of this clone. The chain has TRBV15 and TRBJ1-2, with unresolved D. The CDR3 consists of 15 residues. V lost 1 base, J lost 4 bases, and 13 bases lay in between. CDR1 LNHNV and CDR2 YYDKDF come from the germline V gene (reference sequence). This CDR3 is CATSRGGGQIYGYTF. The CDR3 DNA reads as TGTGCCACCAGCAGAGGGGGAGGGCAGATCTATGGCTACACCTTC.

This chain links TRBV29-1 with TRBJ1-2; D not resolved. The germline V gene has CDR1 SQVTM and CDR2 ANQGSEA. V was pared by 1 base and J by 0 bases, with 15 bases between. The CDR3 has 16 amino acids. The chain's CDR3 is CSVEGRGPSANYGYTF. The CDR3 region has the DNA TGCAGCGTTGAAGGGAGAGGGCCCTCAGCTAACTATGGCTACACCTTC.

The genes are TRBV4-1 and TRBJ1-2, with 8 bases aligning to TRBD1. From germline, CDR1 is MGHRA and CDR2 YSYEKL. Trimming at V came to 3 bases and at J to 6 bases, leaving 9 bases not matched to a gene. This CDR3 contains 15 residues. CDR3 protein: CASSHQLGTGNGYTF. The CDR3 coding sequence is TGCGCCAGCAGCCACCAACTAGGGACAGGTAATGGCTACACCTTC.

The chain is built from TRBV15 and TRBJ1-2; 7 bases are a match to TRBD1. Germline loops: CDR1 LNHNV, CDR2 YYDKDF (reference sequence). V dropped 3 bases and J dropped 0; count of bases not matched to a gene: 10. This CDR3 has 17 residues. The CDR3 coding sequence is TGTGCCACCAGCAGCATAAAGGACAGGCATTCTAACTATGGCTACACCTTC. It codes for CATSSIKDRHSNYGYTF.

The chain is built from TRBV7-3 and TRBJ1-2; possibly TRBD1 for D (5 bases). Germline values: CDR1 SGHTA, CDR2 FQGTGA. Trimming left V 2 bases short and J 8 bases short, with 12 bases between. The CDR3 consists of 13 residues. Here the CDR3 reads CASSLPGGEGYTF. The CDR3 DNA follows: TGTGCCAGCAGCTTACCCGGGGGTGAGGGCTACACCTTC.

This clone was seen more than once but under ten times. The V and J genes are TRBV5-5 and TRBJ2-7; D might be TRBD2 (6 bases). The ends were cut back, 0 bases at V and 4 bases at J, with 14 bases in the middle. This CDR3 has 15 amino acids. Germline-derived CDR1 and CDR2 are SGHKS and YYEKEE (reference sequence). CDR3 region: CASSLVAGSGYEQYF. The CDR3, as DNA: TGTGCCAGCAGCTTGGTCGCGGGATCAGGTTACGAGCAGTACTTC. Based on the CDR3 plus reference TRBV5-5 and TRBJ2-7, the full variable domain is DAGVTQSPTHLIKTRGQQVTLRCSPISGHKSVSWYQQVLGQGPQFIFQYYEKEERGRGNFPDRFSARQFPNYSSELNVNALLLGDSALYLCASSLVAGSGYEQYFGPGTRLTVT.

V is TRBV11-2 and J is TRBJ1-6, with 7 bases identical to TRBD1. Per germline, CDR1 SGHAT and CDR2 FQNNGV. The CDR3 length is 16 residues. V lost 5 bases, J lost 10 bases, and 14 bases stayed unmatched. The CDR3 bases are TGTGCCAGCAGCGCCCTGGGACAGATCCCGTCCTCACCCCTCCACTTT. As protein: CASSALGQIPSSPLHF. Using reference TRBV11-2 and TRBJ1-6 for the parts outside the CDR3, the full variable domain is EAGVAQSPRYKIIEKRQSVAFWCNPISGHATLYWYQQILGQGPKLLIQFQNNGVVDDSQLPKDRFSAERLKGVDSTLKIQPAKLEDSAVYLCASSALGQIPSSPLHFGNGTRLTVT.

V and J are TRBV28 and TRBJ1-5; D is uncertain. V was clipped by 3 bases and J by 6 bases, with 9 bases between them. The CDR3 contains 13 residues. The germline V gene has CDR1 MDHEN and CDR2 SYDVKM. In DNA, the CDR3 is TGTGCCAGCAGTTTTGGGGTGCCTCAGCCCCAGCATTTT. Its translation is CASSFGVPQPQHF. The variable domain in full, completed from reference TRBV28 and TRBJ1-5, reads DVKVTQSSRYLVKRTGEKVFLECVQDMDHENMFWYRQDPGLGLRLIYFSYDVKMKEKGDIPEGYSVSREKKERFSLILESASTNQTSMYLCASSFGVPQPQHFGDGTRLSIL.

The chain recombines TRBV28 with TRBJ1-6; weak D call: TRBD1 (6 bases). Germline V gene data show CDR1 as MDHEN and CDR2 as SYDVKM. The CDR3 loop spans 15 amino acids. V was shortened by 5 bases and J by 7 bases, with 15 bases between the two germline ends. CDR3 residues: CASSPFGQRNSPLHF. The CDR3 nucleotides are TGTGCCAGCAGTCCCTTTGGACAGAGGAATTCACCCCTCCACTTT.